This is a list of T cell receptor beta chains from one sample in a study of shared clonotypes between healthy human individuals. The repertoire was sequenced with immunoSEQ multiplex PCR; TCRdb's copy has only in-frame clones and lacks some. Of about 110,000 clones in the sample, around two thirds are singletons; the top ten hold 20% to 25%. The sequenced material came from memory CD8+ T cells sorted from blood. Every receptor here comes from a woman aged 25 to 39 in good health. Each CDR3 is given with its conserved first and last residue. D genes are given only for firm matches. For some rows the clone size is stated as once, few or many, or as a class when expanded; others skip it.

J gene: TRBJ2-7
CDR3 length: 12
clone size: NA
V gene: TRBV25-1
D gene: NA
CDR3 protein: CASTSSSYEQYF
CDR3 DNA: TGTGCCAGCACTTCTAGCTCCTACGAGCAGTACTTC

J gene: TRBJ2-5
CDR3 length: 14
clone size: few
V gene: TRBV7-9
D gene: TRBD2
CDR3 protein: CASSLALAGETQYF
CDR3 DNA: TGTGCCAGCAGCTTAGCACTAGCGGGAGAGACCCAGTACTTC

J gene: TRBJ1-1
CDR3 length: 14
clone size: NA
V gene: TRBV5-6
D gene: NA
CDR3 protein: CASSLANENTEAFF
CDR3 DNA: TGTGCCAGCAGCTTGGCTAATGAGAACACTGAAGCTTTCTTT

J gene: TRBJ2-1
CDR3 length: 12
clone size: NA
V gene: TRBV5-1
D gene: NA
CDR3 protein: CASSSLRNEQFF
CDR3 DNA: TGCGCCAGCAGCTCCCTACGCAATGAGCAGTTCTTC

J gene: TRBJ2-1
CDR3 length: 16
clone size: few
V gene: TRBV7-9
D gene: TRBD2
CDR3 protein: CASSARGGSSYNEQFF
CDR3 DNA: TGTGCCAGCAGCGCCCGCGGCGGGAGTTCCTACAATGAGCAGTTCTTC

J gene: TRBJ2-7
CDR3 length: 15
clone size: NA
V gene: TRBV6-4
D gene: NA
CDR3 protein: CASSEALEGGYEQYF
CDR3 DNA: TGTGCCAGCAGTGAAGCGTTGGAGGGCGGCTACGAGCAGTACTTC

J gene: TRBJ2-7
CDR3 length: 13
clone size: NA
V gene: TRBV25-1
D gene: TRBD1
CDR3 protein: CASSDYRGREQYF
CDR3 DNA: TGTGCCAGCAGTGATTACAGGGGGCGCGAGCAGTACTTC

J gene: TRBJ2-5
CDR3 length: 14
clone size: few
V gene: TRBV14
D gene: NA
CDR3 protein: CASSQGQGYGTQYF
CDR3 DNA: TGTGCCAGCAGCCAAGGGCAGGGCTACGGGACCCAGTACTTC

J gene: TRBJ2-3
CDR3 length: 13
clone size: few
V gene: TRBV7-9
D gene: NA
CDR3 protein: CASSLSGIDTQYF
CDR3 DNA: TGTGCCAGCAGCTTATCAGGAATAGATACGCAGTATTTT

J gene: TRBJ2-7
CDR3 length: 15
clone size: NA
V gene: TRBV6-5
D gene: NA
CDR3 protein: CASSYIRTSSYEQYF
CDR3 DNA: TGTGCCAGCAGTTACATTCGTACTAGTTCCTACGAGCAGTACTTC

J gene: TRBJ2-3
CDR3 length: 14
clone size: NA
V gene: TRBV5-8
D gene: NA
CDR3 protein: CASSLEPRTDTQYF
CDR3 DNA: TGTGCCAGCAGCTTGGAACCCCGAACAGATACGCAGTATTTT

J gene: TRBJ2-3
CDR3 length: 15
clone size: medium-sized
V gene: TRBV6-4
D gene: TRBD2
CDR3 protein: CASSATSGTTDTQYF
CDR3 DNA: TGTGCCAGCAGCGCGACTAGCGGGACAACAGATACGCAGTATTTT

J gene: TRBJ1-1
CDR3 length: 12
clone size: NA
V gene: TRBV9
D gene: NA
CDR3 protein: CASSGLDTEAFF
CDR3 DNA: TGTGCCAGCAGCGGTTTGGACACTGAAGCTTTCTTT

J gene: TRBJ2-1
CDR3 length: 15
clone size: NA
V gene: TRBV13
D gene: TRBD2
CDR3 protein: CASSERTSEYNEQFF
CDR3 DNA: TGTGCCAGCAGCGAGAGGACTAGCGAGTACAATGAGCAGTTCTTC

J gene: TRBJ2-3
CDR3 length: 14
clone size: NA
V gene: TRBV7-2
D gene: NA
CDR3 protein: CASSLDYITDTQYF
CDR3 DNA: TGTGCCAGCAGCTTAGACTACATCACAGATACGCAGTATTTT

J gene: TRBJ2-7
CDR3 length: 18
clone size: NA
V gene: TRBV11-2
D gene: TRBD2
CDR3 protein: CASSLWWWGGRLSYEQYF
CDR3 DNA: TGTGCCAGCAGCTTATGGTGGTGGGGCGGGAGATTGTCCTACGAGCAGTACTTC

J gene: TRBJ2-7
CDR3 length: 12
clone size: NA
V gene: TRBV5-1
D gene: NA
CDR3 protein: CASSQETYEQYF
CDR3 DNA: TGCGCCAGCAGTCAGGAAACCTACGAGCAGTACTTC

J gene: TRBJ2-7
CDR3 length: 17
clone size: NA
V gene: TRBV27
D gene: TRBD2
CDR3 protein: CASSGKKTSGISYEQYF
CDR3 DNA: TGTGCCAGCAGTGGGAAGAAGACTAGCGGGATTAGCTACGAGCAGTACTTC

J gene: TRBJ1-2
CDR3 length: 9
clone size: NA
V gene: TRBV2
D gene: NA
CDR3 protein: CASPYGYTF
CDR3 DNA: TGTGCCAGCCCTTATGGCTACACCTTC

J gene: TRBJ2-2
CDR3 length: 13
clone size: NA
V gene: TRBV27
D gene: NA
CDR3 protein: CASGFRVTGELFF
CDR3 DNA: TGTGCCAGCGGCTTTAGGGTCACCGGGGAGCTGTTTTTT

J gene: TRBJ2-7
CDR3 length: 16
clone size: NA
V gene: TRBV19
D gene: NA
CDR3 protein: CASSKGGGPTSYEQYF
CDR3 DNA: TGTGCCAGTAGTAAAGGGGGGGGACCGACCTCCTACGAGCAGTACTTC

J gene: TRBJ1-2
CDR3 length: 14
clone size: few
V gene: TRBV30
D gene: NA
CDR3 protein: CAWSEEGWSYGYTF
CDR3 DNA: TGTGCCTGGAGTGAGGAAGGGTGGAGTTATGGCTACACCTTC

J gene: TRBJ1-5
CDR3 length: 13
clone size: NA
V gene: TRBV2
D gene: NA
CDR3 protein: CASTQYSNQPQHF
CDR3 DNA: TGTGCCAGCACTCAGTATAGCAATCAGCCCCAGCATTTT

J gene: TRBJ2-7
CDR3 length: 14
clone size: NA
V gene: TRBV11-2
D gene: NA
CDR3 protein: CASSPPPSNYEQYF
CDR3 DNA: TGTGCCAGCAGCCCCCCACCCTCAAACTACGAGCAGTACTTC

J gene: TRBJ2-2
CDR3 length: 17
clone size: NA
V gene: TRBV23-1
D gene: TRBD2
CDR3 protein: CASSFGLARRRPGELFF
CDR3 DNA: TGCGCCAGCAGCTTTGGACTAGCCCGAAGAAGACCCGGGGAGCTGTTTTTT

J gene: TRBJ1-5
CDR3 length: 15
clone size: many
V gene: TRBV19
D gene: NA
CDR3 protein: CASSIGRSSNQPQHF
CDR3 DNA: TGTGCCAGTAGTATCGGCAGATCTAGCAATCAGCCCCAGCATTTT

J gene: TRBJ1-1
CDR3 length: 14
clone size: NA
V gene: TRBV10-3
D gene: NA
CDR3 protein: CAISEVGGWTEAFF
CDR3 DNA: TGTGCCATCAGTGAGGTCGGGGGATGGACTGAAGCTTTCTTT

J gene: TRBJ2-7
CDR3 length: 14
clone size: NA
V gene: TRBV14
D gene: TRBD1
CDR3 protein: CASSQVQGDDEQYF
CDR3 DNA: TGTGCCAGCAGCCAAGTACAGGGGGACGACGAGCAGTACTTC

J gene: TRBJ2-7
CDR3 length: 15
clone size: few
V gene: TRBV5-1
D gene: NA
CDR3 protein: CASSLLPDGPYEQYF
CDR3 DNA: TGCGCCAGCAGCTTGCTCCCGGACGGTCCCTACGAGCAGTACTTC

J gene: TRBJ2-3
CDR3 length: 16
clone size: NA
V gene: TRBV5-4
D gene: NA
CDR3 protein: CASSLVRGHSTDTQYF
CDR3 DNA: TGTGCCAGCAGCTTGGTAAGGGGACACAGCACAGATACGCAGTATTTT

J gene: TRBJ2-7
CDR3 length: 14
clone size: once
V gene: TRBV9
D gene: NA
CDR3 protein: CASSPYTRPYEQYF
CDR3 DNA: TGTGCCAGCAGCCCGTACACTAGGCCCTACGAGCAGTACTTC

J gene: TRBJ1-5
CDR3 length: 15
clone size: NA
V gene: TRBV5-1
D gene: TRBD1
CDR3 protein: CASSLGTGDPQPQHF
CDR3 DNA: TGCGCCAGCAGCTTAGGGACAGGGGATCCTCAGCCCCAGCATTTT

J gene: TRBJ1-3
CDR3 length: 15
clone size: NA
V gene: TRBV11-2
D gene: NA
CDR3 protein: CASTPGRNSGNTIYF
CDR3 DNA: TGTGCCAGCACCCCCGGACGGAACTCTGGAAACACCATATATTTT

J gene: TRBJ1-3
CDR3 length: 18
clone size: few
V gene: TRBV2
D gene: NA
CDR3 protein: CASSLGHGLGGTGNTIYF
CDR3 DNA: TGTGCCAGCAGTCTAGGGCACGGGCTCGGAGGTACTGGAAACACCATATATTTT

J gene: TRBJ2-7
CDR3 length: 13
clone size: NA
V gene: TRBV7-2
D gene: NA
CDR3 protein: CASSPIQTYEQYF
CDR3 DNA: TGTGCCAGCAGCCCCATTCAAACCTACGAGCAGTACTTC

J gene: TRBJ2-7
CDR3 length: 13
clone size: NA
V gene: TRBV29-1
D gene: NA
CDR3 protein: CSVTRQSSYEQYF
CDR3 DNA: TGCAGCGTTACCCGACAGAGCTCCTACGAGCAGTACTTC

J gene: TRBJ1-1
CDR3 length: 17
clone size: NA
V gene: TRBV7-9
D gene: TRBD1
CDR3 protein: CASRGKGGGGENTEAFF
CDR3 DNA: TGTGCCAGCAGGGGCAAGGGTGGAGGGGGCGAAAACACTGAAGCTTTCTTT

J gene: TRBJ1-3
CDR3 length: 15
clone size: few
V gene: TRBV5-5
D gene: NA
CDR3 protein: CASSLDTMTGNTIYF
CDR3 DNA: TGTGCCAGCAGCTTGGACACAATGACTGGAAACACCATATATTTT

J gene: TRBJ2-1
CDR3 length: 16
clone size: NA
V gene: TRBV6-4
D gene: TRBD2
CDR3 protein: CASSDGLAGGPDEQFF
CDR3 DNA: TGTGCCAGCAGTGACGGTCTAGCGGGAGGGCCGGATGAGCAGTTCTTC

J gene: TRBJ1-4
CDR3 length: 13
clone size: medium-sized
V gene: TRBV6-1
D gene: NA
CDR3 protein: CASSERAEEKLFF
CDR3 DNA: TGTGCCAGCAGTGAACGGGCTGAGGAAAAACTGTTTTTT

J gene: TRBJ2-3
CDR3 length: 14
clone size: NA
V gene: TRBV2
D gene: TRBD1
CDR3 protein: CASRDRVGSDTQYF
CDR3 DNA: TGTGCCAGCAGAGACAGGGTAGGGTCAGATACGCAGTATTTT

J gene: TRBJ2-7
CDR3 length: 16
clone size: NA
V gene: TRBV15
D gene: TRBD2
CDR3 protein: CATSRGTAGRYYEQYF
CDR3 DNA: TGTGCCACCAGCAGGGGTACGGCCGGGAGGTACTACGAGCAGTACTTC

J gene: TRBJ2-5
CDR3 length: 15
clone size: NA
V gene: TRBV7-6
D gene: TRBD2
CDR3 protein: CASSLARETYETQYF
CDR3 DNA: TGTGCCAGCAGCTTGGCGCGGGAGACGTATGAGACCCAGTACTTC

J gene: TRBJ1-5
CDR3 length: 14
clone size: many
V gene: TRBV7-9
D gene: NA
CDR3 protein: CASSRDGFNQPQHF
CDR3 DNA: TGTGCCAGCAGCCGAGACGGCTTCAATCAGCCCCAGCATTTT

J gene: TRBJ2-2
CDR3 length: 13
clone size: many
V gene: TRBV28
D gene: NA
CDR3 protein: CASSQLLTGELFF
CDR3 DNA: TGTGCCAGCAGTCAACTCCTTACCGGGGAGCTGTTTTTT

J gene: TRBJ1-1
CDR3 length: 14
clone size: NA
V gene: TRBV18
D gene: TRBD1
CDR3 protein: CASSLTGGRTEAFF
CDR3 DNA: TGTGCCAGCTCATTAACAGGGGGCCGTACTGAAGCTTTCTTT

J gene: TRBJ1-6
CDR3 length: 13
clone size: NA
V gene: TRBV28
D gene: NA
CDR3 protein: CASSLMMGSPLHF
CDR3 DNA: TGTGCCAGCAGTTTGATGATGGGTTCACCCCTCCACTTT

J gene: TRBJ1-2
CDR3 length: 13
clone size: few
V gene: TRBV27
D gene: NA
CDR3 protein: CASRDGANYGYTF
CDR3 DNA: TGTGCCAGCAGGGATGGGGCAAACTATGGCTACACCTTC

J gene: TRBJ2-1
CDR3 length: 18
clone size: NA
V gene: TRBV28
D gene: TRBD2
CDR3 protein: CASSFWVSSGSNRDEQFF
CDR3 DNA: TGTGCCAGCAGTTTCTGGGTGTCTAGCGGGAGTAATAGGGATGAGCAGTTCTTC

J gene: TRBJ1-1
CDR3 length: 15
clone size: NA
V gene: TRBV27
D gene: NA
CDR3 protein: CASWRGWGANTEAFF
CDR3 DNA: TGTGCCAGCTGGAGGGGATGGGGCGCAAACACTGAAGCTTTCTTT

J gene: TRBJ1-2
CDR3 length: 18
clone size: NA
V gene: TRBV28
D gene: TRBD1
CDR3 protein: CASSLAPGQGIWNMGYTF
CDR3 DNA: TGTGCCAGCAGTTTAGCCCCGGGACAGGGGATCTGGAATATGGGCTACACCTTC

J gene: TRBJ2-1
CDR3 length: 12
clone size: NA
V gene: TRBV19
D gene: TRBD2
CDR3 protein: CASSIGLAGVFF
CDR3 DNA: TGTGCCAGTAGTATCGGACTAGCGGGAGTGTTCTTC

J gene: TRBJ1-1
CDR3 length: 13
clone size: NA
V gene: TRBV7-9
D gene: NA
CDR3 protein: CASSFHGTPEAFF
CDR3 DNA: TGTGCCAGCAGCTTTCACGGGACCCCAGAAGCTTTCTTT

J gene: TRBJ2-5
CDR3 length: 14
clone size: NA
V gene: TRBV6-1
D gene: NA
CDR3 protein: CASSAGLTRETQYF
CDR3 DNA: TGTGCCAGCAGTGCTGGACTTACGAGGGAGACCCAGTACTTC

J gene: TRBJ2-7
CDR3 length: 12
clone size: NA
V gene: TRBV7-8
D gene: NA
CDR3 protein: CASSRRDYEQYF
CDR3 DNA: TGTGCCAGCAGCCGACGTGACTACGAGCAGTACTTC

J gene: TRBJ1-1
CDR3 length: 12
clone size: NA
V gene: TRBV11-1
D gene: TRBD1
CDR3 protein: CASSLRTGKAFF
CDR3 DNA: TGTGCCAGCAGCTTAAGGACAGGGAAAGCTTTCTTT

J gene: TRBJ2-1
CDR3 length: 14
clone size: NA
V gene: TRBV27
D gene: NA
CDR3 protein: CASSSGRVRGEQFF
CDR3 DNA: TGTGCCAGCAGTTCCGGGCGGGTAAGGGGTGAGCAGTTCTTC